Below, 12 T cell receptor beta chains from the same sample are listed, as sequenced in a study of human T cells and chemical hapten exposure. As for time point: pre-sensitization, week 0. Treatment here: therapeutic diphenylcyclopropenone sensitization with weekly scalp DPC. Extraction of total RNA was performed on unfractionated whole blood. MiXCR was run by TCRdb on the RACE reads, yielding one entry per CDR3 protein. The sample shows under 40,000 distinct CDR3 sequences, roughly 12% of them seen only once. The sequences come from whole blood, collected in connection with sensitization to the hapten diphenylcyclopropenone (DPC). These TCRs come from a woman aged 40 to 49 with alopecia areata. Some clones in this sample may be carry-over from other donors' samples.

This chain uses TRBV12-3 or TRBV12-4 with TRBJ2-7, with 8 bases identical to TRBD2. This CDR3 is built from 11 residues. J lost 7 bases, V lost 7 bases, and 3 bases had no gene match. Here the CDR3 reads CASTTGGEQYF. In DNA form, the CDR3 reads TGTGCCAGCACCACGGGGGGGGAGCAGTACTTC.

This clonotype was seen ten or more times. This chain joins TRBV5-6 and TRBJ1-2, with 9 bases matching TRBD1. The V gene's germline CDR1 is SGHDT and CDR2 YYEEEE. This CDR3 contains 15 residues. J gave up 4 bases and V 4 bases, and 8 bases lay outside the gene matches. DNA of the CDR3: TGTGCCAGCAGCCTACCGGGACAGGGACTCTATGGCTACACCTTC. It codes for CASSLPGQGLYGYTF.

This clonotype was counted at least ten times. V is TRBV7-8 and J is TRBJ2-2, with D tentatively TRBD1 (5 bases). Germline values: CDR1 SGHVS, CDR2 FQNEAQ. CDR3 length: 15 amino acids. V was shortened by 1 base and J by 3 bases, with 9 bases between the two germline ends. The CDR3 bases are TGTGCCAGCAGCTTAGAGGGCAGGGACACCGGGGAGCTGTTTTTT. Its protein product is CASSLEGRDTGELFF. The variable domain in full, completed from reference TRBV7-8 and TRBJ2-2, reads GAGVSQSPRYKVAKRGQDVALRCDPISGHVSLFWYQQALGQGPEFLTYFQNEAQLDKSGLPSDRFFAERPEGSVSTLKIQRTQQEDSAVYLCASSLEGRDTGELFFGEGSRLTVL.

The chain is built from TRBV10-3 and TRBJ2-7, with a possible D match to TRBD1 (7 bases). The CDR3 has 14 residues. V was shortened by 0 bases and J by 4 bases, with 10 bases between the two germline ends. In germline, CDR1 is ENHRY, CDR2 SYGVKD. CDR3 protein: CAISESAGGYEQYF. The CDR3 region has the DNA TGTGCCATCAGTGAGTCCGCAGGGGGGTACGAGCAGTACTTC.

This chain links TRBV21-1 with TRBJ2-3; the table's D gene call, TRBD2, was not cross checked with the DNA. TRBV21-1 is recorded as a pseudogene. The CDR3 totals 16 residues. The CDR3 loop is CASSKAAGEVPDTQYF. DNA of the CDR3: TGTGCCAGCAGCAAAGCGGCGGGAGAAGTCCCAGATACGCAGTATTTT.

The rearrangement joins TRBV2 to TRBJ1-1, with D hard to call. Between the trimmed V and J ends, which lost 10 bases and 0 bases, there was a span of 12 bases. Germline V CDR1 and CDR2: SNHLY, FYNNEI. The CDR3 runs to 13 residues. The chain's CDR3 is CATTARMNTEAFF. The DNA for the CDR3 is TGTGCCACCACGGCCAGGATGAACACTGAAGCTTTCTTT.

This clonotype was counted at least ten times. The chain uses TRBV29-1 and TRBJ2-2, with unresolved D. Trimming took off 3 bases at V and 1 base at J, with 3 bases between the two ends. This CDR3 contains 12 residues. Germline V lookup: CDR1 SQVTM, CDR2 ANQGSEA. Here the CDR3 reads CSVERNTGELFF. The CDR3 DNA is TGCAGCGTTGAGAGGAACACCGGGGAGCTGTTTTTT.

This clonotype has ten or more counts. V usage is TRBV7-3 and J usage is TRBJ2-2; no clear D. CDR3 length: 14 amino acids. Germline V gene sequence: CDR1 SGHTA, CDR2 FQGTGA. Trimming shortened V by 4 bases and J by 0 bases, and 6 bases separated the two germline ends. CDR3 DNA sequence: TGTGCCAGCAGCTCCGCAGCGAACACCGGGGAGCTGTTTTTT. Translated: CASSSAANTGELFF.

Of note for this clonotype: A much larger clone is a single base away; this may be a read error. The chain has TRBV6-2 or TRBV6-3 and TRBJ2-7; D perhaps matches TRBD2 (6 bases). The CDR3 contains 16 residues. Germline-derived CDR1 and CDR2 are MNHEY and SVGEGT. The CDR3, as DNA: TGTGCCAGCACCGCGGGGAGTTCCGGACACTCCTACGGGCAGTACTTC. Its translation: CASTAGSSGHSYGQYF.

The chain has TRBV4-2 and TRBJ1-1, with D perhaps TRBD1 (5 bases). Germline-derived CDR1 and CDR2 are LGHNA and YNFKEQ. The CDR3 runs to 13 residues. V lost 3 bases and J lost 4, with 9 bases in between. The CDR3 region is CASSQGVGTEAFF. CDR3 nucleotides: TGTGCCAGCAGCCAGGGGGTAGGCACTGAAGCTTTCTTT.

This clonotype was counted at least ten times. The chain employs TRBV12-3 or TRBV12-4 and TRBJ2-1; possibly TRBD2 for D (6 bases). Trimming shortened V by 7 bases and J by 2 bases, and 15 bases separated the two germline ends. The length of the CDR3 is 15 residues. CDR3 bases: TGTGCCAGCACCAGGGAGAGGAGGGCCTACAATGAGCAGTTCTTC. This translates into CASTRERRAYNEQFF.

The gene calls are TRBV28 and TRBJ2-7, with D uncertain. V was pared by 8 bases and J by 2 bases, with 19 bases between. Germline CDR1 reads MDHEN; CDR2 reads SYDVKM. The CDR3 is 15 residues long. CDR3: CASCSEGSPTYEQYF. DNA of the CDR3: TGTGCCAGCTGCTCGGAAGGATCCCCCACCTACGAGCAGTACTTC.